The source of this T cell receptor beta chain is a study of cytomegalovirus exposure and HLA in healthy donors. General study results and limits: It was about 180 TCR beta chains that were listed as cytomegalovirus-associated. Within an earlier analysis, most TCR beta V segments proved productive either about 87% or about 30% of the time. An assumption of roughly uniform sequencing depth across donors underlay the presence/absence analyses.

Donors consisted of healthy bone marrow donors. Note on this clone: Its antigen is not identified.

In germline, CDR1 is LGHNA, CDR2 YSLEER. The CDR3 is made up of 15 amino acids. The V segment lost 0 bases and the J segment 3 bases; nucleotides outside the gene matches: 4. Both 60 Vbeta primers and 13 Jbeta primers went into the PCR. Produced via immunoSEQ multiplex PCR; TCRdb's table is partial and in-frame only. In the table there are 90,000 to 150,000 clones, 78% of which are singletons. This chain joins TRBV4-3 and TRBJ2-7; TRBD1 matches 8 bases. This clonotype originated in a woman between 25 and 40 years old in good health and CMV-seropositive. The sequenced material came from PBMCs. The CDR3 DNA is TGCGCCAGCAGCCAAGATCGGGACAGGAGCTACGAGCAGTACTTC. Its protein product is CASSQDRDRSYEQYF.